This T cell receptor beta chain was obtained from a study of OX40 agonist ivuxolimab in advanced cancers. On the study more broadly: Treatment received earlier with anti-PD-1, anti-PD-L1 or anti-CTLA-4 agents was allowed, and over 30% had some.

This clone occurred once. Sequencing was performed with immunoSEQ multiplex PCR; in TCRdb, only in-frame clones are kept and a portion is missing. The sample has about 61,000 clones, over 80% seen once; the top ten hold 20% to 30%. Germline V lookup: CDR1 SGDLS, CDR2 YYNGEE. V was pared by 4 bases and J by 6 bases, with 10 bases of the junction left unmatched. The CDR3 has 15 residues. The chain combines TRBV9 with TRBJ2-1; 7 bases are shared with TRBD2. The TCR comes from an adult with an advanced solid tumor such as melanoma, head and neck, liver or kidney cancer. Sequenced material: CD4+ or CD8+ T cells sorted from blood, taken in a trial of the OX40 agonist ivuxolimab. CDR3 sequence: CASSPDPGGGNEQFF. DNA of the CDR3: TGTGCCAGCAGCCCAGATCCGGGAGGAGGCAATGAGCAGTTCTTC.